The 29 T cell receptor beta chains in this list originate from one sample, sequenced in a study of OX40 agonist ivuxolimab in advanced cancers. Assay: immunoSEQ multiplex PCR; the TCRdb copy retains only in-frame clones and omits some. The data contain tens of thousands of clones, about 81% of them seen just once; the ten biggest clones take up approximately 7.3%. Sequenced here: CD4+ or CD8+ T cells sorted from blood, sampled in a trial of the OX40 agonist ivuxolimab. All receptors derive from an adult with an advanced solid tumor such as melanoma, head and neck, liver or kidney cancer.

CDR3 DNA: TGTGCCAGCAGCTTCCGGACAGGATCAGATCAGCCCCAGCATTTT. This translates into CASSFRTGSDQPQHF. The genes are TRBV7-2 and TRBJ1-5; 7 bases map to TRBD1. The CDR3 runs to 15 residues. With V trimmed by 3 bases and J by 5 bases, 7 bases remained unmatched. The germline V gene has CDR1 SGHTA and CDR2 FQGNSA.

The rearrangement uses TRBV6-6 and TRBJ2-7; D is possibly TRBD2 (6 bases). The CDR3 totals 16 residues. Germline assignment: CDR1 MNHNY and CDR2 SVGAGI (reference sequence). V shed 5 bases and J shed 3 bases, with 20 bases lying between them. The CDR3 reads CASSTNGGSRYYEQYF. The CDR3 DNA follows: TGTGCCAGCAGTACTAACGGGGGATCGCGCTACTACGAGCAGTACTTC.

This clone has a handful of counts. V usage is TRBV9 and J usage is TRBJ1-1; D not resolved. Trimming stripped 4 bases from V and 4 bases from J, with 11 bases between. The CDR3 has 13 residues. CDR1 and CDR2 (germline): SGDLS, YYNGEE. In DNA form, the CDR3 reads TGTGCCAGCAGCCCCCTTATGGGCACTGAAGCTTTCTTT. Protein product: CASSPLMGTEAFF. The variable domain in full, with the rest retrieved from reference TRBV9 and TRBJ1-1, is DSGVTQTPKHLITATGQRVTLRCSPRSGDLSVYWYQQSLDQGLQFLIQYYNGEERAKGNILERFSAQQFPDLHSELNLSSLELGDSALYFCASSPLMGTEAFFGQGTRLTVV.

The J gene is TRBJ2-1, the V gene TRBV9, with 10 bases lining up with TRBD2. The CDR3 covers 15 residues. Trimming cost V 4 bases and J 5 bases; bases outside gene matches: 6. CDR1 and CDR2 (germline): SGDLS, YYNGEE. DNA for the CDR3: TGTGCCAGCAGCTATCTAGCGGGAGACCACAATGAGCAGTTCTTC. It translates to CASSYLAGDHNEQFF. The complete variable domain, with remaining parts taken from reference TRBV9 and TRBJ2-1, reads DSGVTQTPKHLITATGQRVTLRCSPRSGDLSVYWYQQSLDQGLQFLIQYYNGEERAKGNILERFSAQQFPDLHSELNLSSLELGDSALYFCASSYLAGDHNEQFFGPGTRLTVL.

The chain carries TRBV25-1 and TRBJ2-1; no definite D call. Between the trimmed V and J ends, which lost 3 bases and 7 bases, there was a span of 16 bases. Germline CDR1 MGHDK, CDR2 SYGVNS. CDR3 length: 15 amino acids. The CDR3 DNA reads TGTGCCAGCAGTGAGACGACGGGTTTTGGGAATGAGCAGTTCTTC. This translates into CASSETTGFGNEQFF.

The table lists this clone with a count of one. J is TRBJ2-5 and V is TRBV25-1; possible D gene TRBD1, 7 bases. Germline CDR1 and CDR2: MGHDK and SYGVNS. The CDR3 length is 16 residues. Deletions cut 0 bases from V and 2 bases from J, with 13 bases between. CDR3 DNA: TGTGCCAGCAGTGAATATCGGGGGACAGATCAAGAGACCCAGTACTTC. Encoded protein: CASSEYRGTDQETQYF.

The chain uses TRBV29-1 and TRBJ2-7; 12 bases are shared with TRBD2. From germline, CDR1 is SQVTM and CDR2 ANQGSEA. With V trimmed by 6 bases and J by 3 bases, 9 bases remained unmatched. The CDR3 runs to 15 residues. The DNA for the CDR3 is TGCAGCGTAGGCGGACTAGCGGGACCCAGCTACGAGCAGTACTTC. The encoded protein is CSVGGLAGPSYEQYF.

The chain carries TRBV7-6 and TRBJ1-2, with D uncertain. V lost 5 bases, J lost 4 bases, and 11 bases lay in between. Germline assignment: CDR1 SGHVS and CDR2 FNYEAQ. The CDR3 runs to 13 residues. CDR3 sequence: CASSAQTGYGYTF. The CDR3 DNA sequence: TGTGCCAGCAGCGCTCAAACCGGCTATGGCTACACCTTC. Full variable domain (remainder filled in from reference TRBV7-6 and TRBJ1-2): GAGVSQSPRYKVTKRGQDVALRCDPISGHVSLYWYRQALGQGPEFLTYFNYEAQQDKSGLPNDRFSAERPEGSISTLTIQRTEQRDSAMYRCASSAQTGYGYTFGSGTRLTVV.

The V and J genes are TRBV7-2 and TRBJ1-5; D possibly corresponds to TRBD1 (5 bases). The CDR3 has 17 residues. V was trimmed by 1 base and J by 1 base, leaving 14 bases between them. Germline V gene lookup returns CDR1 SGHTA and CDR2 FQGNSA. CDR3 sequence: CASSLGPGAQSNQPQHF. The DNA of the CDR3 is TGTGCCAGCAGCTTAGGGCCTGGGGCCCAGAGCAATCAGCCCCAGCATTTT.

V is TRBV4-1 and J is TRBJ1-1; D might be TRBD1 (6 bases). The CDR3 runs 15 residues. Germline V lookup: CDR1 MGHRA, CDR2 YSYEKL. V dropped 3 bases and J dropped 0 bases, with 11 bases sitting between them. The CDR3 DNA reads as TGCGCCAGCAGCCACCCCAGGGGCATGAACACTGAAGCTTTCTTT. It yields the protein CASSHPRGMNTEAFF.

The V and J genes are TRBV11-2 and TRBJ2-7; tentatively, D is TRBD1 or TRBD2 (5 bases each). Per the germline V gene, CDR1 is SGHAT and CDR2 is FQNNGV. The CDR3 totals 16 residues. V shed 5 bases and J shed 3 bases, with 20 bases lying between them. The CDR3 loop reads CASSEPRDGKLYEQYF. The CDR3 DNA sequence: TGTGCCAGCAGCGAACCGAGGGACGGAAAACTCTACGAGCAGTACTTC.

The chain employs TRBV2 and TRBJ2-1; the match to TRBD1 covers 8 bases. The CDR3 has 15 amino acids. Germline CDR1 SNHLY, CDR2 FYNNEI. V shed 5 bases, J shed 8 bases, and the junction held 11 bases outside the gene matches. DNA for the CDR3: TGTGCCAGCAGTCAAGGACGGACAGGGCGTGATGAGCAGTTCTTC. Protein: CASSQGRTGRDEQFF.

Of note for this clone: Within the sample, other DNA sequences also encode this same CDR3. The chain is built from TRBV4-3 and TRBJ2-5; D is undetermined. Germline V gene sequence: CDR1 LGHNA, CDR2 YSLEER. The CDR3 length is 14 residues. Trimming left V 1 base short and J 2 bases short, with 8 bases between. The DNA for the CDR3 is TGCGCCAGCAGCCAAGGTGGGTCGCAAGAGACCCAGTACTTC. It translates to CASSQGGSQETQYF.

The chain couples TRBV7-2 to TRBJ2-3; the match to TRBD2 covers 10 bases. The CDR3 loop spans 15 amino acids. J gave up 5 bases and V 6 bases, and 8 bases lay outside the gene matches. Per the germline V gene, CDR1 is SGHTA and CDR2 is FQGNSA. The CDR3: CASRPAGGQGDTQYF. The DNA for the CDR3 is TGTGCCAGCAGACCAGCGGGAGGGCAGGGAGATACGCAGTATTTT.

CDR3 protein: CASSWGYEQYF. In nucleotides, the CDR3 is TGTGCCAGTAGTTGGGGGTACGAGCAGTACTTC. The V call is TRBV19, the J call TRBJ2-7; the D call may be TRBD1 or TRBD2 (5 bases each). The CDR3 runs 11 residues. Germline V gives CDR1 LNHDA, CDR2 SQIVND (reference sequence). Trimming cost V 5 bases and J 4 bases, with 6 bases left between them.

V is TRBV6-5 and J is TRBJ2-5, with 13 bases matching TRBD2. Germline V gene data show CDR1 as MNHEY and CDR2 as SVGAGI. Trimming cost V 4 bases and J 9 bases; bases outside gene matches: 11. CDR3 length: 16 residues. The CDR3 nucleotides are TGTGCCAGCAGTTGGAGATGGACTAGCGGGAGTGTGGCCCAGTACTTC. It encodes CASSWRWTSGSVAQYF.

The CDR3, as DNA: TGTGCCAGCAGCTTAGTAGGACGGGGACAGGGCGATGGCTACACCTTC. It codes for CASSLVGRGQGDGYTF. The chain combines TRBV7-9 with TRBJ1-2, with 9 bases that match TRBD1. V lost 1 base, J lost 6 bases, and 9 bases stayed unmatched. The CDR3 loop spans 16 amino acids. Germline V gives CDR1 SEHNR, CDR2 FQNEAQ (reference sequence).

V gene TRBV5-1 combines with J gene TRBJ2-2, with D uncertain. Germline-derived CDR1 and CDR2 are SGHRS and YFSETQ. The CDR3 runs to 15 residues. The V end was cut by 2 bases, the J end by 0 bases, with 8 bases between. CDR3 protein: CASSLSPPNTGELFF. CDR3 sequence (DNA): TGCGCCAGCAGCTTAAGCCCCCCGAACACCGGGGAGCTGTTTTTT.

This clone occurred once. The chain combines TRBV27 with TRBJ2-3, with no clear D. The CDR3 loop spans 13 amino acids. Germline loops: CDR1 MNHEY, CDR2 SMNVEV (reference sequence). Trimming left V 0 bases short and J 5 bases short, with 6 bases between. CDR3 sequence reads: CASSLSFEDTQYF. In nucleotides, the CDR3 is TGTGCCAGCAGTTTATCTTTCGAAGATACGCAGTATTTT.

This sequence joins TRBV2 and TRBJ2-7; possible D gene TRBD1, 6 bases. Deletions cut 9 bases from V and 3 bases from J, with 18 bases between. The CDR3 runs 14 residues. Germline V gene data show CDR1 as SNHLY and CDR2 as FYNNEI. The CDR3 sequence is CASRGDWTDYEQYF. The CDR3 DNA sequence: TGTGCCAGTCGGGGTGACTGGACAGACTACGAGCAGTACTTC.

This sequence joins TRBV7-3 and TRBJ2-7, with D uncertain. The CDR3 runs to 11 residues. Germline CDR1 reads SGHTA; CDR2 reads FQGTGA. Trimming removed 5 bases from V and 6 bases from J, with 8 bases in between. CDR3 bases: TGTGCCAGCAGCGCGACATCCGAGCAGTACTTC. This encodes CASSATSEQYF.

Only one count was recorded for this clone. V gene TRBV19 combines with J gene TRBJ2-7, with D perhaps matching TRBD2 (6 bases). Germline values: CDR1 LNHDA, CDR2 SQIVND (reference sequence). With 1 base removed from V and 1 base from J, the gap between germline ends came to 14 bases. CDR3 size: 16 residues. The CDR3 sequence: CASSIVAGSVSYEQYF. Written as DNA, the CDR3 is TGTGCCAGTAGTATAGTGGCCGGGAGTGTTTCCTACGAGCAGTACTTC.

V and J are TRBV5-1 and TRBJ2-3; D gene unclear. The germline V and J ends were trimmed by 0 bases and 3 bases, with 11 bases remaining between them. CDR1 is SGHRS and CDR2 is YFSETQ in the germline V gene. This CDR3 is built from 15 residues. The CDR3 loop reads CASSLGYASTDTQYF. The CDR3 DNA reads as TGCGCCAGCAGCTTGGGATATGCCTCGACAGATACGCAGTATTTT.

This chain joins TRBV9 and TRBJ1-5; 7 bases are a match to TRBD1. V lost 2 bases to trimming and J lost 7 bases; unmatched junction nucleotides: 6. The CDR3 is 14 residues long. CDR1 is SGDLS and CDR2 is YYNGEE in the germline V gene. The CDR3 region is CASSVNRGRQPQHF. The CDR3 DNA follows: TGTGCCAGCAGCGTTAACAGGGGCAGGCAGCCCCAGCATTTT. The full variable domain, with the rest looked up from reference TRBV9 and TRBJ1-5, is DSGVTQTPKHLITATGQRVTLRCSPRSGDLSVYWYQQSLDQGLQFLIQYYNGEERAKGNILERFSAQQFPDLHSELNLSSLELGDSALYFCASSVNRGRQPQHFGDGTRLSIL.

The chain uses TRBV29-1 and TRBJ2-2, with 7 positions matching TRBD1. The CDR3 spans 14 residues. The J segment lost 4 bases and the V segment lost 3 bases, leaving 5 bases of the junction unmatched. Germline V lookup: CDR1 SQVTM, CDR2 ANQGSEA. In nucleotides, the CDR3 is TGCAGCGTTGATGGGGGACAGAGCACCGGGGAGCTGTTTTTT. Encoded protein: CSVDGGQSTGELFF.

Comments on this clone: Here the CDR3 omits its conserved ending phenylalanine or tryptophan, so a read error is the likely source. It is unclear where the CDR3 begins or ends on the DNA, so no DNA is shown, and the CDR3 is as TCRdb lists it. This chain uses TRBV6-9 with TRBJ2-7; the DNA was not used to check the table's D call, TRBD2. CDR1 is MNHGY, CDR2 SVAAGI, per germline. The CDR3 has 11 residues if both end residues are counted. This chain's CDR3 is CATRKPEGRRL.

The count of this clone is one. V is TRBV11-2 and J is TRBJ2-1; D gene ambiguous. There are 12 residues in the CDR3. V was trimmed by 1 base and J by 9 bases, leaving 7 bases between them. Looked up from germline, CDR1 is SGHAT and CDR2 is FQNNGV. CDR3 amino acids: CASSLGHVEQFF. CDR3 bases: TGTGCCAGCAGCTTAGGGCACGTTGAGCAGTTCTTC.

The chain combines TRBV5-6 with TRBJ2-7; 8 bases are shared with TRBD2. Germline-derived CDR1 and CDR2 are SGHDT and YYEEEE. CDR3 length equals 15 residues. V was pared by 2 bases and J by 0 bases, with 4 bases of the junction left unmatched. The CDR3 is CASSLPLAGSYEQYF. In DNA form, the CDR3 reads TGTGCCAGCAGCTTACCGCTAGCGGGCTCCTACGAGCAGTACTTC.

This clone was seen just once. The rearrangement joins TRBV7-9 to TRBJ1-4, with TRBD1 matching over 9 bases. CDR1 and CDR2 from the germline V gene are SEHNR and FQNEAQ (reference sequence). V dropped 5 bases and J dropped 6; count of bases not matched to a gene: 16. There are 18 residues in the CDR3. The CDR3 sequence is CASSPLPWYRGPDEKLFF. The CDR3 DNA reads TGTGCCAGCAGCCCCCTCCCCTGGTACAGGGGGCCAGATGAAAAACTGTTTTTT.